This T cell receptor (beta chain) was documented in a study of T cell responses to AZD1222 COVID-19 vaccine. With respect to this clone: What it binds is not known.

The CDR3 spans 15 residues. Trimming took off 0 bases at V and 10 bases at J, with 13 bases between the two ends. CDR1 and CDR2 (germline): SEHNR, FQNEAQ (reference sequence). Study outcomes and limitations: Along spike, vaccine-associated CD4 TCRs were found throughout, with dominance at 160-218 and 743-854. Without day 14 samples, only post-peak T cell repertoires were studied. The donors showed a predominance of white British ancestry and of females, with possible underestimation of clonal diversity. Among those given AZD1222, only five or six were seropositive at baseline.

Libraries were prepared by immunoSEQ multiplex PCR; TCRdb keeps only in-frame clonotypes and omits some of them. The table shows around 110,000 clones, with about 90% occurring only once. The chain recombines TRBV7-9 with TRBJ1-6; a weak D match, TRBD1 (6 bases). The receptor was isolated from an adult in good health. Material: peripheral blood, obtained on day 0 of AZD1222 vaccination. The CDR3: CASSLAGRGRSPLHF. The CDR3 bases are TGTGCCAGCAGCTTAGCGGGCAGGGGTCGGTCACCCCTCCACTTT.